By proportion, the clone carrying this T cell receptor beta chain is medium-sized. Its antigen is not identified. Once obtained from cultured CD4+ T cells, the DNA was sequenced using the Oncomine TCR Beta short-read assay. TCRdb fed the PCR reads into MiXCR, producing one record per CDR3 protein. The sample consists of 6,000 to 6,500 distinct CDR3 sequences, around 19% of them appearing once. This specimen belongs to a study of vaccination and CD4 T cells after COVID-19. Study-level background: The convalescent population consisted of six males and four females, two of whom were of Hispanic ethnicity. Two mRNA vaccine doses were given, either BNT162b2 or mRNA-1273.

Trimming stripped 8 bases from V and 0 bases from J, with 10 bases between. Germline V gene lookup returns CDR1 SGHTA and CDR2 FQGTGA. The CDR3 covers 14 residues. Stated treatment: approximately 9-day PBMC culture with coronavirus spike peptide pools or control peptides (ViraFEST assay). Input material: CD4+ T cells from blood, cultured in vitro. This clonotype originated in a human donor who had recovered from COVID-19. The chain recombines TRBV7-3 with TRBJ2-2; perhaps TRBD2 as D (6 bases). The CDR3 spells CASGIAANTGELFF. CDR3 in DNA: TGTGCCAGCGGAATAGCGGCGAACACCGGGGAGCTGTTTTTT. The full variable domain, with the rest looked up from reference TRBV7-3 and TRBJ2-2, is GAGVSQTPSNKVTEKGKYVELRCDPISGHTALYWYRQSLGQGPEFLIYFQGTGAADDSGLPNDRFFAVRPEGSVSTLKIQRTERGDSAVYLCASGIAANTGELFFGEGSRLTVL.